This T cell receptor (beta chain) was sequenced in a study of blood T cells in healthy people across ages. Background on the study: Template switching picked up about one barcoded beta molecule for each two T cells.

Donors gave around 10 milliliters of peripheral blood apiece. The total RNA that was extracted per sample amounted to at least 5 micrograms. CDR1 SNHLY and CDR2 FYNNEI come from the germline V gene. The CDR3 covers 16 residues. V lost 3 bases, J lost 2 bases, and 14 bases lay in between. Next came a second PCR, run for 7 to 11 cycles, which used a sample-barcoded 5' primer along with a J-beta primer mix. In TCRdb, the 5' RACE reads were re-called with MiXCR into one record per CDR3 protein. Of 950,000 to 1,200,000 distinct CDR3 sequences listed, more than 30% are singletons. The source is a young man in good health. Sequenced: blood. J is TRBJ1-5 and V is TRBV2; the D gene is possibly TRBD1 (6 bases). This chain's CDR3 is CASSDWGAFGNQPQHF. The DNA of the CDR3 is TGTGCCAGCAGTGACTGGGGGGCTTTCGGCAATCAGCCCCAGCATTTT.